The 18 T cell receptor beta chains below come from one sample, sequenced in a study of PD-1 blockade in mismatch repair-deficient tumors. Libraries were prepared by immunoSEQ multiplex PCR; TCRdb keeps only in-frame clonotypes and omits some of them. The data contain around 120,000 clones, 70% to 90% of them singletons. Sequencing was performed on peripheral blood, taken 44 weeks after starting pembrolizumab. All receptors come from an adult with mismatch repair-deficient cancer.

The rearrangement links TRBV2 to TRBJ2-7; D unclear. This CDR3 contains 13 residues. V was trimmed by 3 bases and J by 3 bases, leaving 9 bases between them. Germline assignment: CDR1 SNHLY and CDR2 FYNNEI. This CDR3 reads CASSEGRLYEQYF. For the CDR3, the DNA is TGTGCCAGCAGTGAGGGCAGGCTCTACGAGCAGTACTTC.

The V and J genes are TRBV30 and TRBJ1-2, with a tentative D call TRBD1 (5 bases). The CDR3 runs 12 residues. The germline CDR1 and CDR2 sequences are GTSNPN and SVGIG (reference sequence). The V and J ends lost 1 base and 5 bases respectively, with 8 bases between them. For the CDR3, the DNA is TGTGCCTGGAGTGGGGGCCGGTATGGCTACACCTTC. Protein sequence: CAWSGGRYGYTF.

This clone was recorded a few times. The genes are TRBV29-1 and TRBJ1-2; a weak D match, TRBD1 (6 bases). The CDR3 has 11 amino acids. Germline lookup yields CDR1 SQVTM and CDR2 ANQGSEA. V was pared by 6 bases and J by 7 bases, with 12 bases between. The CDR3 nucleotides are TGCAGCGTACGACAGGAGGGTGGCTACACCTTC. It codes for CSVRQEGGYTF.

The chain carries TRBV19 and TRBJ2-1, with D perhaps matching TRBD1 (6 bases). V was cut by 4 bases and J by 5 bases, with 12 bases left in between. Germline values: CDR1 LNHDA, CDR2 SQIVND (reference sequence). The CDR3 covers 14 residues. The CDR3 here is CASSSSGEHNEQFF. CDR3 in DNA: TGTGCCAGTAGTAGTTCAGGGGAACACAATGAGCAGTTCTTC.

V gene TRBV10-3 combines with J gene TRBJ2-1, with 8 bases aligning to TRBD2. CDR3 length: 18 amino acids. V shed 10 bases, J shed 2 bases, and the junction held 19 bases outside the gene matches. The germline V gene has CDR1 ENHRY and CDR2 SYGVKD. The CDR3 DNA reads TGTGCCACAAAAGAAGTGATGTTTAGCGGGATTCCCTACAATGAGCAGTTCTTC. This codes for CATKEVMFSGIPYNEQFF.

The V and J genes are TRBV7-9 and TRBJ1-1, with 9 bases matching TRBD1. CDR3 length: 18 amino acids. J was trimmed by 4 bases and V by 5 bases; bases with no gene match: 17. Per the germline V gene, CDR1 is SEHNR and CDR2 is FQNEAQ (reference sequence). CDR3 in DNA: TGTGCCAGCAGCGGCAGGGACAGGGAAAGAGGTTGGTTCACTGAAGCTTTCTTT. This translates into CASSGRDRERGWFTEAFF. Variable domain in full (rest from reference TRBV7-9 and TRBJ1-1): DTGVSQNPRHKITKRGQNVTFRCDPISEHNRLYWYRQTLGQGPEFLTYFQNEAQLEKSRLLSDRFSAERPKGSFSTLEIQRTEQGDSAMYLCASSGRDRERGWFTEAFFGQGTRLTVV.

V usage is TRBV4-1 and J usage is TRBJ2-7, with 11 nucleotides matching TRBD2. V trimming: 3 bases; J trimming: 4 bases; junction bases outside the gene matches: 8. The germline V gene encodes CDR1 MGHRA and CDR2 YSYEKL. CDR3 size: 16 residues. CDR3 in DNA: TGCGCCAGCAGCCAGTCAACTAGCGGGAGTCAATACGAGCAGTACTTC. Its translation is CASSQSTSGSQYEQYF.

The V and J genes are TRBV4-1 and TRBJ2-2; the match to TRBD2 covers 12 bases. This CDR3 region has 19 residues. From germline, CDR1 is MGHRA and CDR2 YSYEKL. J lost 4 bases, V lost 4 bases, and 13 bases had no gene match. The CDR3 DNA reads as TGCGCCAGCAGCCGAAAGTTACCGACTAGCGGGAGAACCACCGGGGAGCTGTTTTTT. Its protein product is CASSRKLPTSGRTTGELFF.

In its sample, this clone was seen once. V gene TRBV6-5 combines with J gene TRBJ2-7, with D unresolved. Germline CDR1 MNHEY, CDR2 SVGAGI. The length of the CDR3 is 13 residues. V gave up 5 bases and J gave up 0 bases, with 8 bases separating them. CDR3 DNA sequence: TGTGCCAGCAGTCCCCGTGACTCCTACGAGCAGTACTTC. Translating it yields CASSPRDSYEQYF.

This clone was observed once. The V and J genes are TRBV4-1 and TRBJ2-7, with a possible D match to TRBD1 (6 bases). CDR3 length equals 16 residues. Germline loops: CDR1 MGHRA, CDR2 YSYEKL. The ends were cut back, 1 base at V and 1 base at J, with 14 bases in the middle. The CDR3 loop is CASSQVAGAQSYEQYF. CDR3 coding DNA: TGCGCCAGCAGCCAAGTTGCAGGGGCGCAGTCCTACGAGCAGTACTTC.

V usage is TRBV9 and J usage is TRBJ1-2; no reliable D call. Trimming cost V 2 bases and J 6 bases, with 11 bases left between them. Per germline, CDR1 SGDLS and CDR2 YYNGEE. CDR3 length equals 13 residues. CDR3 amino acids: CASSVRWMDGYTF. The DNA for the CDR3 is TGTGCCAGCAGCGTCAGGTGGATGGATGGCTACACCTTC. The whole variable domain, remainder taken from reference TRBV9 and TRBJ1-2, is DSGVTQTPKHLITATGQRVTLRCSPRSGDLSVYWYQQSLDQGLQFLIQYYNGEERAKGNILERFSAQQFPDLHSELNLSSLELGDSALYFCASSVRWMDGYTFGSGTRLTVV.

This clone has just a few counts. The DNA of the CDR3 is TGCGCCAGCAGCCAGCACATCTTCCGACAGGGGTACACCGGGGAGCTGTTTTTT. The encoded protein is CASSQHIFRQGYTGELFF. The rearrangement joins TRBV4-3 to TRBJ2-2; 8 nucleotides match TRBD1. The CDR3 is made up of 18 amino acids. CDR1 and CDR2 from the germline V gene are LGHNA and YSLEER. J gave up 3 bases and V 3 bases, and 12 bases lay outside the gene matches.

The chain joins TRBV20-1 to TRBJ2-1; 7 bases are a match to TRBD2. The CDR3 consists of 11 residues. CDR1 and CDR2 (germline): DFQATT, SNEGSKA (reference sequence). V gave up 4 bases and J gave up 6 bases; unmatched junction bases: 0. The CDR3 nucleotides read TGCAGTGCTACTAGCGGCAATGAGCAGTTCTTC. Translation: CSATSGNEQFF.

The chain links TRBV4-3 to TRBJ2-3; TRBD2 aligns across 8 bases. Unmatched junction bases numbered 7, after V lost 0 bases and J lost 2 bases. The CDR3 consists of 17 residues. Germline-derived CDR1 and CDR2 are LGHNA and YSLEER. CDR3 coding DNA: TGCGCCAGCAGCCAAGATTACAGCGGGGGTCTCACAGATACGCAGTATTTT. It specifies CASSQDYSGGLTDTQYF.

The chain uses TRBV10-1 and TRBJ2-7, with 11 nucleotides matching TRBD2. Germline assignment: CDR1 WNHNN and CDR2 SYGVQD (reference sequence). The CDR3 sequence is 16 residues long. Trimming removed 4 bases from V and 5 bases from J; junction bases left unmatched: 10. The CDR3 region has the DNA TGCGCCAGCAGTGGCAACACTAGCGGGAGAGGCCACGAGCAGTACTTC. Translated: CASSGNTSGRGHEQYF.

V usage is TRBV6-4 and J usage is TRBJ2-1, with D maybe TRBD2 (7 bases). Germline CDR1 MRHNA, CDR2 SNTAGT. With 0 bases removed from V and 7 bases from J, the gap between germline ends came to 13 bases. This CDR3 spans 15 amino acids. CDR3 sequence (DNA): TGTGCCAGCAGTGACTCGGGGGGCGGGGGAAATGAGCAGTTCTTC. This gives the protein CASSDSGGGGNEQFF.

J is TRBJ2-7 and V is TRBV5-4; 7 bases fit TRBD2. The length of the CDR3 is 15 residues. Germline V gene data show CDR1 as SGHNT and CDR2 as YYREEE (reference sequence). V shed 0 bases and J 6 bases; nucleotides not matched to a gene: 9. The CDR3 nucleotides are TGTGCCAGCAGCTTGGGGAGCGGGACGCGGTCCGAGCAGTACTTC. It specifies CASSLGSGTRSEQYF.

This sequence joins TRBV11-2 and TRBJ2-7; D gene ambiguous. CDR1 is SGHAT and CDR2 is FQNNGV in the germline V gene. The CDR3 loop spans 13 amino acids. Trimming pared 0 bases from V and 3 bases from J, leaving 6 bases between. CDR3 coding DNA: TGTGCCAGCAGCTTAGATCCCGGCTACGAGCAGTACTTC. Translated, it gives CASSLDPGYEQYF.